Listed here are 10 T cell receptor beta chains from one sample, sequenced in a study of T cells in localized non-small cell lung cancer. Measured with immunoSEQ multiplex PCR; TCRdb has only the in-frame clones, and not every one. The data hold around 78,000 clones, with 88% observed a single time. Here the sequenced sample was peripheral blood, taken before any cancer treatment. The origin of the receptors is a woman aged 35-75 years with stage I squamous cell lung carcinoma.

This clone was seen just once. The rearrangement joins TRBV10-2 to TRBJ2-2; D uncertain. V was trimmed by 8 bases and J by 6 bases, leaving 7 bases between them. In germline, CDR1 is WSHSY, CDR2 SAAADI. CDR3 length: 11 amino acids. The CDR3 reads CASEMSGELFF. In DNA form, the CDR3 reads TGCGCCAGCGAGATGTCCGGGGAGCTGTTTTTT.

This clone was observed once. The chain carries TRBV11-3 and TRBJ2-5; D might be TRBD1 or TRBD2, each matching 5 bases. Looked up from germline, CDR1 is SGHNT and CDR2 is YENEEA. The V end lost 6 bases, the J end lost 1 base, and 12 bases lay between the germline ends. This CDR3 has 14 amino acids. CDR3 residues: CASSPVGTQETQYF. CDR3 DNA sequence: TGTGCCAGCAGTCCAGTTGGGACCCAAGAGACCCAGTACTTC.

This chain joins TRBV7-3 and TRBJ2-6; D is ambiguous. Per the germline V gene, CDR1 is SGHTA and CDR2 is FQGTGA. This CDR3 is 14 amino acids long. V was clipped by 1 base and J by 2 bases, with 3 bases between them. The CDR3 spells CASSLSTGANVLTF. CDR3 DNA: TGTGCCAGCAGCTTAAGTACTGGGGCCAACGTCCTGACTTTC.

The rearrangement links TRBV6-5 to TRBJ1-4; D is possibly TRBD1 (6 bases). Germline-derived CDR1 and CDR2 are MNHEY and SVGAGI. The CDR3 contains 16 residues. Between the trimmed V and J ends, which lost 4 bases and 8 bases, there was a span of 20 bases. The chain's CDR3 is CASSSGGLGVREKLFF. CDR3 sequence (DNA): TGTGCCAGCAGTTCCGGGGGGCTCGGGGTCCGGGAAAAACTGTTTTTT.

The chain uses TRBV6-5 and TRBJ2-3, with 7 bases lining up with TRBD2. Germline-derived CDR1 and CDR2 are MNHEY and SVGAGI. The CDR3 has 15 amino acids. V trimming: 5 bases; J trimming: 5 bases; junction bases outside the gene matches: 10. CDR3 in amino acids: CASSNLGGSEDTQYF. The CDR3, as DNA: TGTGCCAGCAGTAACCTCGGGGGGTCGGAAGATACGCAGTATTTT.

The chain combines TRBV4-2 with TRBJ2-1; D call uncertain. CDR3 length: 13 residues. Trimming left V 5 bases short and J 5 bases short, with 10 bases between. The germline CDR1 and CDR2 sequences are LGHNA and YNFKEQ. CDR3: CASSFGRNNEQFF. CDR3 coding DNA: TGTGCCAGCAGCTTCGGCAGAAACAATGAGCAGTTCTTC.

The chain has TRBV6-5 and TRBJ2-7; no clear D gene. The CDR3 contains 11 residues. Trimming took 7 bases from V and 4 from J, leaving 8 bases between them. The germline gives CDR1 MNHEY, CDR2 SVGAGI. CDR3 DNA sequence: TGTGCCAGCACCAGTGGGTACGAGCAGTACTTC. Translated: CASTSGYEQYF.

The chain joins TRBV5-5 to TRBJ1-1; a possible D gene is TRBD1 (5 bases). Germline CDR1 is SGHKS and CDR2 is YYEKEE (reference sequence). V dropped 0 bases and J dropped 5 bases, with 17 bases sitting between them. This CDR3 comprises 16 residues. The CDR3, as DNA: TGTGCCAGCAGCTTGGTGGGCCGTGGTCGGGGGACTGAAGCTTTCTTT. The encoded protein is CASSLVGRGRGTEAFF.

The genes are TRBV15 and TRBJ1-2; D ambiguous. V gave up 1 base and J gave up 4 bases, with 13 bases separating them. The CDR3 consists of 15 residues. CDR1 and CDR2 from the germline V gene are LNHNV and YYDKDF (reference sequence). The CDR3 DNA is TGTGCCACCAGCAGAGGGCCCGTGAGCCTCTATGGCTACACCTTC. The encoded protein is CATSRGPVSLYGYTF.

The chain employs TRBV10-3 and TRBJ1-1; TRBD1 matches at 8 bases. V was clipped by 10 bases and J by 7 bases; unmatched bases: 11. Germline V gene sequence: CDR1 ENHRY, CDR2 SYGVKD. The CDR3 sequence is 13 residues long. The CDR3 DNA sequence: TGTGCCACTAATATCCCAGGGGGCGATGAAGCTTTCTTT. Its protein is CATNIPGGDEAFF.